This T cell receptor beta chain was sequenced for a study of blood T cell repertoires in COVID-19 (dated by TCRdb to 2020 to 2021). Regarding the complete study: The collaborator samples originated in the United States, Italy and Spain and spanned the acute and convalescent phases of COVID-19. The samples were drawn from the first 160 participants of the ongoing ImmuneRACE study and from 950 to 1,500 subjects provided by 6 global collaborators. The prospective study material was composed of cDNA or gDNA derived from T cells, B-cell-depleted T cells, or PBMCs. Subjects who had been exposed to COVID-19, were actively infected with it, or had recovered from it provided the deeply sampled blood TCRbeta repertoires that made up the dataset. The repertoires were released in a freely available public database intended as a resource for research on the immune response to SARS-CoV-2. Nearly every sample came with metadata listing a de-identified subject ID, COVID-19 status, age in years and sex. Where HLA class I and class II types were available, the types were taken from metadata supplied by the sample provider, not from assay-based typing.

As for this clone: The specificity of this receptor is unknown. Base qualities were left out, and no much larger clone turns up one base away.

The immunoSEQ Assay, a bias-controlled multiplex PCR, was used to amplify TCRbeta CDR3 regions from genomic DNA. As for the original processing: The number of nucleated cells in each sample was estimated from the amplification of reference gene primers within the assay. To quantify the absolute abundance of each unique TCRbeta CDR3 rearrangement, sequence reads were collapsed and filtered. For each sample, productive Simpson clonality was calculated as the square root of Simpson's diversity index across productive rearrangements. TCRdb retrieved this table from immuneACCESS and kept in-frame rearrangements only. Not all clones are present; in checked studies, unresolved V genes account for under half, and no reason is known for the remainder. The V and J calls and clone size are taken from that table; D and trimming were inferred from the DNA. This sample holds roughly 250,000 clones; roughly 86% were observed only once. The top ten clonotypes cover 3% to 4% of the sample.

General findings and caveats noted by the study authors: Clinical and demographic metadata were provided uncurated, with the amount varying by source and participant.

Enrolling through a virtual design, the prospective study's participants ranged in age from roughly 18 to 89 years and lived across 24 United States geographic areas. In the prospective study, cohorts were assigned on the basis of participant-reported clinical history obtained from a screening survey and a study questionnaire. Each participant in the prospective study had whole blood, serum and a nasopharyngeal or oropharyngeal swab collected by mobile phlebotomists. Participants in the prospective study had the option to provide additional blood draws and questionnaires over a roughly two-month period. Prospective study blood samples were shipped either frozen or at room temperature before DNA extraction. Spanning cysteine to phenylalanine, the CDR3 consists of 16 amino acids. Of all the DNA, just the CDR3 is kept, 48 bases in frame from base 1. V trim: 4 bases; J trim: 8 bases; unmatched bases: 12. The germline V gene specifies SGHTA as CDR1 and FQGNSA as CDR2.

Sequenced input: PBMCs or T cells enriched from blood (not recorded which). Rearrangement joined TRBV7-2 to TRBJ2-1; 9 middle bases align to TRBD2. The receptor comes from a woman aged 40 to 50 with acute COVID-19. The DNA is TGTGCCAGCAGCTCTAGAATAGCGGGAGCCCGTCATGAGCAGTTCTTC. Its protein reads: CASSSRIAGARHEQFF. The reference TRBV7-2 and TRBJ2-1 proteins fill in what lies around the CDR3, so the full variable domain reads GAGVSQSPSNKVTEKGKDVELRCDPISGHTALYWYRQSLGQGLEFLIYFQGNSAPDKSGLPSDRFSAERTGGSVSTLTIQRTQQEDSAVYLCASSSRIAGARHEQFFGPGTRLTVL.